These 18 T cell receptor beta chains came from one sample sequenced in a study of cytomegalovirus exposure and HLA in healthy donors. PCR employed 60 Vbeta and 13 Jbeta primers. TCRdb's copy holds only in-frame clones and misses some; the assay was immunoSEQ multiplex PCR. Counted here are more than 95,000 clones, roughly 13% occurring once; the ten biggest clones make up 15% to 20%. Sequencing used PBMCs. Receptors originate from a man aged 40-55 years in good health and CMV-seropositive.

This clone was detected a few times. This sequence joins TRBV7-9 and TRBJ2-7; perhaps TRBD2 as D (6 bases). The germline CDR1 and CDR2 sequences are SEHNR and FQNEAQ (reference sequence). There are 12 residues in the CDR3. Deletions cut 5 bases from V and 3 bases from J, with 8 bases between. CDR3 nucleotides: TGTGCCAGCAGCCGACTAGACTACGAGCAGTACTTC. As protein: CASSRLDYEQYF.

This clone was detected only a few times. The genes are TRBV10-1 and TRBJ2-3; TRBD2 matches at 8 bases. The V and J ends lost 5 bases and 1 base, in that order; junction bases with no gene match: 5. CDR1 is WNHNN, CDR2 SYGVQD, per germline (reference sequence). The CDR3 extends over 15 amino acids. The CDR3 sequence: CASSPAGDRTDTQYF. Written as DNA, the CDR3 is TGCGCCAGCAGTCCAGCGGGAGACCGCACAGATACGCAGTATTTT.

The chain has TRBV2 and TRBJ1-3; TRBD1 matches at 7 bases. CDR3 length: 14 residues. Germline-derived CDR1 and CDR2 are SNHLY and FYNNEI. V shed 8 bases and J 0 bases; nucleotides not matched to a gene: 4. CDR3 protein: CASRTGYSGNTIYF. CDR3 DNA sequence: TGTGCCAGCCGGACAGGTTACTCTGGAAACACCATATATTTT.

The table lists this clone with a few counts. The chain combines TRBV29-1 with TRBJ1-2, with a possible D match to TRBD1 (5 bases). V was clipped by 3 bases and J by 4 bases, with 12 bases between them. Germline CDR1 reads SQVTM; CDR2 reads ANQGSEA. The CDR3 sequence is 13 residues long. CDR3 nucleotide sequence: TGCAGCGTTGAGTCAGGGCGCGGCTATGGCTACACCTTC. This translates into CSVESGRGYGYTF. Combining the CDR3 with reference TRBV29-1 and TRBJ1-2 gives the whole variable domain SAVISQKPSRDICQRGTSLTIQCQVDSQVTMMFWYRQQPGQSLTLIATANQGSEATYESGFVIDKFPISRPNLTFSTLTVSNMSPEDSSIYLCSVESGRGYGYTFGSGTRLTVV.

This clone was seen only a few times. The rearrangement links TRBV21-1 to TRBJ2-7; whether TRBD1, the table's D call, matches the DNA was not checked. TRBV21-1 has pseudogene status. The CDR3 loop spans 14 amino acids. Here the CDR3 DNA reads TGTGCCAGCGGGGGGAAGGGGGCGGACTACGAGCAGTACTTC. This translates into CASGGKGADYEQYF.

V usage is TRBV5-1 and J usage is TRBJ2-2, with a tentative D call TRBD2 (5 bases). Trimming pared 1 base from V and 2 bases from J, leaving 15 bases between. CDR1 and CDR2 (germline): SGHRS, YFSETQ. CDR3 size: 17 residues. The CDR3 sequence is CASSLSGGAFNTGELFF. CDR3 bases: TGCGCCAGCAGCTTGAGCGGAGGAGCCTTTAACACCGGGGAGCTGTTTTTT.

The genes are TRBV27 and TRBJ2-5, with a tentative D call TRBD2 (5 bases). CDR1 is MNHEY, CDR2 SMNVEV, per germline (reference sequence). Trimming shortened V by 7 bases and J by 5 bases, and 8 bases separated the two germline ends. This CDR3 has 11 amino acids. The CDR3 region has the DNA TGTGCCAGCATCTCGGGGGAGACCCAGTACTTC. Protein sequence: CASISGETQYF.

This clone was seen only a few times. This chain connects TRBV2 to TRBJ2-1; TRBD2 is a possible D gene (6 bases). V gave up 7 bases and J gave up 1 base, with 11 bases separating them. CDR1 and CDR2 (germline): SNHLY, FYNNEI. The CDR3 extends over 14 amino acids. CDR3 residues: CASNAEGSYNEQFF. CDR3 coding DNA: TGTGCCAGCAACGCGGAGGGTTCCTACAATGAGCAGTTCTTC.

Here the CDR3 reads CASSKVVPHTDGYIQYF. As DNA, the CDR3 is TGTGCCAGCAGCAAAGTTGTCCCCCACACTGACGGGTACATTCAGTACTTC. The rearrangement links TRBV21-1 to TRBJ2-4; the table assigns TRBD2, which was not confirmed against the DNA. TRBV21-1 is given as a pseudogene. CDR3 length equals 17 residues.

This clone was seen a few times. The J gene is TRBJ2-5, the V gene TRBV7-2; a weak D match, TRBD2 (5 bases). The CDR3 has 15 amino acids. Germline assignment: CDR1 SGHTA and CDR2 FQGNSA. The germline V and J ends were trimmed by 1 base and 4 bases, with 13 bases remaining between them. The CDR3 here is CASSLVAYEGETQYF. In DNA, the CDR3 is TGTGCCAGCAGCTTAGTGGCTTACGAGGGAGAGACCCAGTACTTC.

The chain joins TRBV10-1 to TRBJ2-1; 12 positions agree with TRBD2. The CDR3 has 16 residues. Trimming took 4 bases from V and 5 from J; bases not matched to a gene: 6. Germline V CDR1 and CDR2: WNHNN, SYGVQD (reference sequence). This CDR3 reads CASSGTSGRSNNEQFF. CDR3 DNA: TGCGCCAGCAGTGGAACTAGCGGGAGGTCGAACAATGAGCAGTTCTTC.

This clone was recorded a few times. The chain employs TRBV5-1 and TRBJ2-1, with TRBD2 matching over 10 bases. CDR3 size: 17 residues. Germline CDR1 is SGHRS and CDR2 is YFSETQ. J lost 0 bases, V lost 2 bases, and 5 bases had no gene match. Here the CDR3 reads CASSLRAGGNSYNEQFF. For the CDR3, the DNA is TGCGCCAGCAGCTTACGAGCGGGAGGGAACTCCTACAATGAGCAGTTCTTC.

This clone has just a few counts. DNA of the CDR3: TGTGCCAGCAGCCCAGGACAGGGGGCTTCCAATGAGCAGTTCTTC. Encoded protein: CASSPGQGASNEQFF. The chain employs TRBV9 and TRBJ2-1; 11 bases are shared with TRBD1. The V gene's germline CDR1 is SGDLS and CDR2 YYNGEE. There are 15 residues in the CDR3. With V trimmed by 4 bases and J by 6 bases, 6 bases remained unmatched.

The chain joins TRBV7-9 to TRBJ1-4; possible D gene TRBD1, 6 bases. This CDR3 is 16 amino acids long. Germline V gene sequence: CDR1 SEHNR, CDR2 FQNEAQ (reference sequence). V lost 4 bases to trimming and J lost 8 bases, with 20 bases between them. The CDR3 loop reads CASSYGSQGFREKLFF. The CDR3 nucleotides are TGTGCCAGCAGCTACGGCTCACAGGGCTTTCGGGAAAAACTGTTTTTT.

This clone was picked up a small number of times. V gene TRBV4-3 combines with J gene TRBJ1-1; D unresolved. Per germline, CDR1 LGHNA and CDR2 YSLEER. The CDR3 covers 13 residues. The ends were cut back, 2 bases at V and 3 bases at J, with 7 bases in the middle. The CDR3 is CASSQSGYTEAFF. The DNA of the CDR3 is TGCGCCAGCAGCCAATCGGGGTACACTGAAGCTTTCTTT.

This sequence joins TRBV29-1 and TRBJ1-1, with no clear D. Per germline, CDR1 SQVTM and CDR2 ANQGSEA. The CDR3 covers 14 residues. Trimming pared 1 base from V and 4 bases from J, leaving 13 bases between. The CDR3 nucleotides read TGCAGCGTTGAAGTAAGAGGGTCGGGCACTGAAGCTTTCTTT. Translating gives CSVEVRGSGTEAFF.

This chain connects TRBV10-3 to TRBJ1-5, with no clear D. The CDR3 is 12 residues long. Germline CDR1 is ENHRY and CDR2 is SYGVKD. V was pared by 5 bases and J by 3 bases, with 5 bases between. CDR3 DNA sequence: TGTGCCATCAGTTCAGACAATCAGCCCCAGCATTTT. As protein: CAISSDNQPQHF.

As to this clone: An end of the junction does not agree with germline; a read error may underlie this. The chain links TRBV29-1 to TRBJ1-2, with D possibly TRBD1 on 6 matching bases. The CDR3 contains 12 residues. CDR1 SQVTM and CDR2 ANQGSEA come from the germline V gene. The CDR3 nucleotides are TGCAGCGTTGGGGGGACATCATATGGCTACCCCTTC. Protein product: CSVGGTSYGYPF. The full variable domain, completed using reference TRBV29-1 and TRBJ1-2, is SAVISQKPSRDICQRGTSLTIQCQVDSQVTMMFWYRQQPGQSLTLIATANQGSEATYESGFVIDKFPISRPNLTFSTLTVSNMSPEDSSIYLCSVGGTSYGYPFGSGTRLTVV.